The sequence of this TCR beta chain was determined in a study of blood T cell repertoires in COVID-19. Study details: The study drew acute and convalescent COVID-19 samples from the United States, Italy and Spain. T cells, B-cell-depleted T cells, or PBMCs provided the cDNA or gDNA that served as material.

Per the original methods: By means of reference gene primer amplification, nucleated cell counts were estimated. Generated by immunoSEQ multiplex PCR, the TCRdb table keeps only in-frame clones and is missing some. V, J and clone size derive from that table, while D and trimming were established from the DNA sequence. The sample carries approximately 170,000 clones, over 75% recorded once. Germline trimming cut 0 bases from V and 4 bases from J; bases unmatched to any gene: 5. Germline values: CDR1 SGDLS, CDR2 YYNGEE. CDR3 length: 17 residues. Material for sequencing was peripheral blood. The chain combines TRBV9 with TRBJ2-2, with 11 bases matching TRBD2. This TCR was sampled from a man in his 70s who had recovered from COVID-19. CDR3 in DNA: TGTGCCAGCAGCGTAGGAGGTAGCGGGAGGGTCACCGGGGAGCTGTTTTTT. Translating gives CASSVGGSGRVTGELFF.